These T cell receptor beta chains were read from a single sample in a study of radiation and T cells in renal cell carcinoma. Clones were sequenced by immunoSEQ multiplex PCR, and TCRdb holds only the in-frame ones, with some missing. This table has around 77,000 clones, over 80% appearing once. Sequencing was performed on blood, taken from a patient whose treatment included radiotherapy and nephrectomy. All receptors come from a woman aged 55-70 years with renal cell carcinoma. CDR3s include the opening cysteine and the closing phenylalanine or tryptophan. Fields, in order: J gene, D gene, V gene, clone size, CDR3 length, CDR3 protein, CDR3 DNA. D genes are given only for firm matches. Not all rows give a size; the values are once, few, many and, for expanded clones, a class.

TRBJ1-3 . TRBV9 . 14 CASSGFSSGNTIYF TGTGCCAGCAGCGGATTCAGCTCTGGAAACACCATATATTTT
TRBJ1-2 . TRBV4-1 . 17 CASSQEPRGFPPYGYTF TGCGCCAGCAGCCAAGAACCCCGCGGGTTTCCCCCCTATGGCTACACCTTC
TRBJ2-2 TRBD1 TRBV7-2 . 14 CASSTRQGFGELFF TGTGCCAGCAGTACTAGACAGGGTTTCGGGGAGCTGTTTTTT
TRBJ2-1 . TRBV7-9 . 16 CASSRGTFRTYNEQFF TGTGCCAGCAGCCGAGGGACTTTCCGAACCTACAATGAGCAGTTCTTC
TRBJ1-5 . TRBV6-5 . 14 CASSYSIADQPQHF TGTGCCAGCAGTTACTCGATCGCTGATCAGCCCCAGCATTTT
TRBJ1-4 TRBD1 TRBV30 few 14 CAWRLQGAREKLFF TGTGCCTGGAGGTTACAGGGGGCCCGGGAAAAACTGTTTTTT
TRBJ2-6 . TRBV4-1 . 16 CASSQEHYPGANVLTF TGCGCCAGCAGCCAAGAACATTACCCTGGGGCCAACGTCCTGACTTTC
TRBJ2-2 TRBD1 TRBV11-3 . 15 CASSSRQGGTGELFF TGTGCCAGCAGCTCGCGACAGGGTGGCACCGGGGAGCTGTTTTTT
TRBJ1-2 . TRBV15 . 14 CATSRDSTPYGYTF TGTGCCACCAGCAGAGATAGCACACCCTATGGCTACACCTTC
TRBJ2-3 TRBD2 TRBV9 few 15 CASSVERGSTDTQYF TGTGCCAGCAGCGTAGAGCGGGGCAGCACAGATACGCAGTATTTT
TRBJ2-3 TRBD1 TRBV5-4 . 15 CASRAQGAGTDTQYF TGTGCCAGCAGGGCACAGGGGGCGGGCACAGATACGCAGTATTTT
TRBJ2-3 TRBD1 TRBV29-1 . 15 CSVVVTGGGTDTQYF TGCAGCGTTGTAGTAACAGGGGGAGGCACAGATACGCAGTATTTT
TRBJ2-5 . TRBV5-4 . 14 CASSLAGSQETQYF TGTGCCAGCAGCTTGGCGGGTTCCCAAGAGACCCAGTACTTC
TRBJ2-1 TRBD1 TRBV29-1 . 15 CSAQAGTDSYNEQFF TGCAGCGCCCAGGCCGGGACAGACTCCTACAATGAGCAGTTCTTC
TRBJ1-2 . TRBV5-1 few 15 CASSGSDWAVGSDTF .
TRBJ2-1 TRBD2 TRBV7-9 . 15 CASSLALAGGREQFF TGTGCCAGCAGCTTAGCGCTAGCGGGGGGACGTGAGCAGTTCTTC
TRBJ1-5 . TRBV28 few 14 CATGGEGRHQPQHF TGTGCCACGGGCGGGGAGGGTCGACATCAGCCCCAGCATTTT
TRBJ2-2 . TRBV5-1 . 14 CASSVDGYTGELFF TGCGCCAGCAGCGTCGACGGGTACACCGGGGAGCTGTTTTTT
TRBJ2-7 TRBD2 TRBV6-5 . 16 CASSYSVPGGGYEQYF TGTGCCAGCAGTTACTCCGTACCGGGGGGAGGGTACGAGCAGTACTTC
TRBJ1-1 . TRBV2 . 12 CASSESTTEAFF TGTGCCAGCAGTGAGTCGACCACTGAAGCTTTCTTT
TRBJ1-5 . TRBV27 . 12 CASAGGNQPQHF TGTGCCAGCGCCGGCGGCAATCAGCCCCAGCATTTT
TRBJ2-3 . TRBV9 once 16 CASSVKEGASTDTQYF TGTGCCAGCAGCGTGAAGGAAGGCGCTAGCACAGATACGCAGTATTTT
TRBJ1-3 . TRBV10-3 . 14 CAISESGSGNTIYF TGTGCCATCAGTGAGTCCGGATCTGGAAACACCATATATTTT
TRBJ2-1 TRBD2 TRBV4-2 few 16 CASSQSGRRVGNEQFF TGTGCCAGCAGCCAGAGCGGGAGGCGCGTGGGTAATGAGCAGTTCTTC
TRBJ2-7 . TRBV30 . 13 CAWSERGQDEQYF TGTGCCTGGAGTGAACGGGGGCAAGACGAGCAGTACTTC
TRBJ2-7 . TRBV5-5 . 14 CASSLDPGTYEQYF TGTGCCAGCAGCTTGGATCCAGGGACCTACGAGCAGTACTTC
TRBJ1-2 . TRBV28 . 16 CASSPNLNGGRYGYTF TGTGCCAGCAGTCCAAACCTGAACGGGGGAAGGTATGGCTACACCTTC
TRBJ2-5 . TRBV11-2 . 16 CASSPLASAIQETQYF TGTGCCAGCAGCCCTTTAGCTAGCGCGATACAAGAGACCCAGTACTTC
TRBJ1-3 . TRBV29-1 . 11 CGGWSGNTIYF TGCGGGGGGTGGTCTGGAAACACCATATATTTT